This TCR beta chain was sequenced during a study of regulatory dendritic cells for organ transplantation. General observations from the study: Naive CD4+ and CD8+ repertoires were highly diverse; memory CD8+ was most oligoclonal.

Sorted T cells were CFSE-labeled and cultured 5 days with allogeneic regulatory or mature dendritic cells at 1:10. Trimming cost V 11 bases and J 6 bases, with 19 bases left between them. Per the germline V gene, CDR1 is SGHAT and CDR2 is FQDESV (reference sequence). The CDR3 contains 14 residues. Measured with immunoSEQ multiplex PCR; TCRdb has only the in-frame clones, and not every one. Counted here are 7,500 to 8,500 clones, 55% to 80% occurring once; the ten biggest clones make up 3.5% to 4.5%. On this clone itself: The antigen is not known.

The receptor was derived from a human donor in good health. The chain uses TRBV11-1 and TRBJ2-2; weak D call: TRBD2 (6 bases). Sequenced sample: memory CD4+ T cells from blood cultured with dendritic cells. Subset reported: CD45RO+ memory T cells. The CDR3 region has the DNA TGTGCCGTATCGGGAGCTTCTCGCGCCGGGGAGCTGTTTTTT. It translates to CAVSGASRAGELFF.